Below are 25 T cell receptor beta chains sequenced from a single sample in a study of Graves' ophthalmopathy and Graves' hyperthyroidism. RNA transcripts provided the template for amplifying TCR beta CDR3 regions. Amplification began with first-round RT-PCR using HTBI primers, then second-round multiplex PCR was performed. TCRdb passed the multiplex PCR reads through MiXCR, listing each CDR3 protein once. The repertoire holds about 220,000 distinct CDR3 sequences, with 20% to 25% as singletons. What was sequenced was peripheral blood. The receptors come from a woman in her forties or fifties with Graves' ophthalmopathy.

At least ten counts were recorded for this clonotype. The V gene is TRBV27, the J gene TRBJ2-5; 7 bases map to TRBD2. The V and J ends lost 8 bases and 5 bases, in that order; junction bases with no gene match: 11. CDR1 MNHEY and CDR2 SMNVEV come from the germline V gene (reference sequence). The CDR3 covers 14 residues. CDR3 sequence (DNA): TGTGCCAGCGCTGCTACAGCGGGACTGGAGACCCAGTACTTC. Protein product: CASAATAGLETQYF.

The genes are TRBV18 and TRBJ1-6; no clear D gene. V was clipped by 6 bases and J by 8 bases, with 11 bases between them. The V gene's germline CDR1 is KGHSH and CDR2 LQKENI. The CDR3 loop spans 13 amino acids. CDR3 amino acids: CASSRASDSPLHF. In DNA, the CDR3 is TGTGCCAGCTCCAGAGCGTCGGATTCACCCCTCCACTTT. The entire variable domain, with the rest obtained from reference TRBV18 and TRBJ1-6, is as follows: NAGVMQNPRHLVRRRGQEARLRCSPMKGHSHVYWYRQLPEEGLKFMVYLQKENIIDESGMPKERFSAEFPKEGPSILRIQQVVRGDSAAYFCASSRASDSPLHFGNGTRLTVT.

This clonotype came up a few times. This chain connects TRBV7-9 to TRBJ2-2; D is possibly TRBD2 (5 bases). There are 14 residues in the CDR3. From germline, CDR1 is SEHNR and CDR2 FQNEAQ (reference sequence). V was trimmed by 2 bases and J by 4 bases, leaving 8 bases between them. In DNA, the CDR3 is TGTGCCAGCAGCTTAAGGGAGACCACCGGGGAGCTGTTTTTT. It specifies CASSLRETTGELFF.

Many counts were recorded for this clonotype. The rearrangement joins TRBV6-5 to TRBJ2-2; D perhaps matches TRBD1 (5 bases). From germline, CDR1 is MNHEY and CDR2 SVGAGI. The CDR3 sequence is 15 residues long. Trimming removed 2 bases from V and 1 base from J, with 8 bases in between. The CDR3 loop reads CASSYIQGNTGELFF. DNA for the CDR3: TGTGCCAGCAGTTACATTCAGGGGAACACCGGGGAGCTGTTTTTT.

This clonotype occurred many times. Possible read error: a much larger clone is one base away. The chain joins TRBV6-1 to TRBJ2-7; D not certain. The germline CDR1 and CDR2 sequences are MNHNS and SASEGT. The CDR3 spans 14 residues. Trimming shortened V by 1 base and J by 3 bases, and 10 bases separated the two germline ends. The CDR3 sequence: CASSEEASYYEQYF. Written as DNA, the CDR3 is TGTGCCAGCAGTGAAGAGGCGTCGTACTACGAGCAGTACTTC.

The chain's CDR3 is CASSLLGDSYNYGYTF. The CDR3 bases are TGTGCCAGCTCACTTTTGGGGGACAGCTATAACTATGGCTACACCTTC. The chain has TRBV18 and TRBJ1-2, with 7 bases lining up with TRBD1. The CDR3 totals 16 residues. J gave up 1 base and V 4 bases, and 9 bases lay outside the gene matches. Per the germline V gene, CDR1 is KGHSH and CDR2 is LQKENI.

The table lists this clonotype with many counts. This chain joins TRBV6-2 or TRBV6-3 and TRBJ1-5; D might be TRBD1 (5 bases). Per the germline V gene, CDR1 is MNHEY and CDR2 is SVGEGT. V was trimmed by 2 bases and J by 6 bases, leaving 20 bases between them. CDR3 length: 17 amino acids. CDR3 DNA sequence: TGTGCCAGCAGTTACGCGGCAGGGAGTTCCGTCAGTCAGCCCCAGCATTTT. Residues: CASSYAAGSSVSQPQHF.

This clonotype showed up many times. The chain has TRBV9 and TRBJ1-3; no clear D. The germline V and J ends were trimmed by 7 bases and 2 bases, with 13 bases remaining between them. Germline CDR1 is SGDLS and CDR2 is YYNGEE. The CDR3 has 14 amino acids. The CDR3 is CASGGSSPGNTIYF. CDR3 in DNA: TGTGCCAGCGGTGGTTCCTCACCTGGAAACACCATATATTTT.

Ten or more counts support this clonotype. V gene TRBV18 combines with J gene TRBJ2-7, with 11 bases aligning to TRBD2. J gave up 4 bases and V 8 bases, and 7 bases lay outside the gene matches. The CDR3 is 14 amino acids. Germline V gives CDR1 KGHSH, CDR2 LQKENI. CDR3 coding DNA: TGTGCCAGCAGTCCCGGGACTAGCGGTTACGAGCAGTACTTC. It is translated as CASSPGTSGYEQYF.

The chain employs TRBV6-2 or TRBV6-3 and TRBJ1-5, with D maybe TRBD1 (6 bases). Germline assignment: CDR1 MNHEY and CDR2 SVGEGT. The V and J ends lost 1 base and 4 bases respectively, with 11 bases between them. The CDR3 is 15 residues long. CDR3 sequence: CASSYYRTANQPQHF. The CDR3 DNA is TGTGCCAGCAGTTACTACAGGACAGCAAATCAGCCCCAGCATTTT.

The table lists this clonotype with many counts. This chain uses TRBV6-2 or TRBV6-3 with TRBJ2-2, with D possibly being TRBD1 (6 bases). CDR1 is MNHEY, CDR2 SVGEGT, per germline. The CDR3 is made up of 14 amino acids. Trimming took 4 bases from V and 1 from J, leaving 7 bases between them. The DNA of the CDR3 is TGTGCCAGCAGTTGGACAGAGAACACCGGGGAGCTGTTTTTT. This gives the protein CASSWTENTGELFF.

This clonotype was recorded many times. The V gene is TRBV16, the J gene TRBJ1-2; D uncertain. Between the trimmed V and J ends, which lost 2 bases and 3 bases, there was a span of 7 bases. Germline values: CDR1 KGHSY, CDR2 FQNENV. CDR3 length: 13 amino acids. In nucleotides, the CDR3 is TGTGCCAGCAGCCAAGGCAGTGACTATGGCTACACCTTC. Translating it yields CASSQGSDYGYTF. Variable domain in full (rest from reference TRBV16 and TRBJ1-2): GEEVAQTPKHLVRGEGQKAKLYCAPIKGHSYVFWYQQVLKNEFKFLISFQNENVFDETGMPKERFSAKCLPNSPCSLEIQATKLEDSAVYFCASSQGSDYGYTFGSGTRLTVV.

In its sample, this clonotype was seen many times. The rearrangement links TRBV10-1 to TRBJ2-7; the match to TRBD2 covers 11 bases. Germline V gene data show CDR1 as WNHNN and CDR2 as SYGVQD (reference sequence). The trim removed 10 bases at V and 0 bases at J, leaving 11 bases unmatched. The CDR3 runs 16 residues. The CDR3 DNA reads TGCGCCACCCCGGGAGTAGCGGGAGGGAACTCCTACGAGCAGTACTTC. This encodes CATPGVAGGNSYEQYF.

This clonotype came up many times. The rearrangement uses TRBV11-2 and TRBJ2-7; no clear D gene. The CDR3 contains 13 residues. V lost 1 base to trimming and J lost 6 bases, with 10 bases between them. Germline lookup yields CDR1 SGHAT and CDR2 FQNNGV. CDR3 sequence reads: CASSLGPAREQYF. The CDR3 nucleotides are TGTGCCAGCAGCTTAGGACCTGCCCGCGAGCAGTACTTC.

Many counts were recorded for this clonotype. The V gene is TRBV7-9, the J gene TRBJ1-1; the match to TRBD1 covers 7 bases. There are 14 residues in the CDR3. Germline V CDR1 and CDR2: SEHNR, FQNEAQ (reference sequence). The junction had 11 bases not matched to a gene; V was cut back by 5 bases and J by 8 bases. CDR3: CASSRPETGPEAFF. The CDR3 DNA sequence: TGTGCCAGCAGCCGACCGGAGACAGGGCCCGAAGCTTTCTTT.

This clonotype was seen repeatedly, ten times or more. The chain employs TRBV20-1 and TRBJ2-4; possible D gene TRBD1, 6 bases. The V and J ends lost 1 base and 8 bases respectively, with 21 bases between them. The CDR3 covers 16 residues. In germline, CDR1 is DFQATT, CDR2 SNEGSKA (reference sequence). The CDR3 loop reads CSARGLVGQGSDIQYF. CDR3 nucleotides: TGCAGTGCTAGAGGGCTAGTCGGTCAGGGGTCAGACATTCAGTACTTC.

This clonotype has at least ten counts. The rearrangement joins TRBV5-1 to TRBJ2-7; D gene unclear. CDR3 length: 14 amino acids. Trimming removed 3 bases from V and 3 bases from J, with 13 bases in between. Germline values: CDR1 SGHRS, CDR2 YFSETQ. The CDR3 sequence: CASSSGGGVYEQYF. In nucleotides, the CDR3 is TGCGCCAGCAGCTCGGGTGGTGGGGTCTACGAGCAGTACTTC. The complete variable domain, with remaining parts taken from reference TRBV5-1 and TRBJ2-7, reads KAGVTQTPRYLIKTRGQQVTLSCSPISGHRSVSWYQQTPGQGLQFLFEYFSETQRNKGNFPGRFSGRQFSNSRSEMNVSTLELGDSALYLCASSSGGGVYEQYFGPGTRLTVT.

Many counts were recorded for this clonotype. The rearrangement joins TRBV10-3 to TRBJ2-5; 8 nucleotides line up with TRBD2. J gave up 2 bases and V 3 bases, and 8 bases lay outside the gene matches. This CDR3 comprises 16 residues. Germline-derived CDR1 and CDR2 are ENHRY and SYGVKD. Here the CDR3 reads CAISDRAGVGQETQYF. As DNA, the CDR3 is TGTGCCATCAGTGACCGAGCGGGAGTGGGGCAAGAGACCCAGTACTTC.

The chain links TRBV25-1 to TRBJ2-2, with TRBD2 identical over 7 bases. CDR1 is MGHDK, CDR2 SYGVNS, per germline. This CDR3 region has 14 residues. V lost 4 bases, J lost 3 bases, and 2 bases stayed unmatched. This CDR3 reads CASSVSGDTGELFF. The DNA of the CDR3 is TGTGCCAGCAGTGTAAGCGGGGACACCGGGGAGCTGTTTTTT.

This clonotype has ten or more counts. The chain couples TRBV6-5 to TRBJ1-2; no definite D call. Deletions cut 6 bases from V and 1 base from J, with 9 bases between. There are 13 residues in the CDR3. In germline, CDR1 is MNHEY, CDR2 SVGAGI. The CDR3 coding sequence is TGTGCCAGCAGAGAGCAGAGTAACTATGGCTACACCTTC. Its translation is CASREQSNYGYTF.

This clonotype was picked up many times. The chain links TRBV28 to TRBJ2-5; 8 bases map to TRBD2. The CDR3 extends over 14 amino acids. V was pared by 6 bases and J by 2 bases, with 5 bases of the junction left unmatched. The germline V gene encodes CDR1 MDHEN and CDR2 SYDVKM. CDR3 loop: CASRRLASQETQYF. In nucleotides, the CDR3 is TGTGCCAGCAGACGACTAGCGAGTCAAGAGACCCAGTACTTC.

This clonotype was picked up many times. This chain uses TRBV20-1 with TRBJ1-1, with D unresolved. CDR3 length equals 12 residues. Trimming shortened V by 3 bases and J by 9 bases, and 14 bases separated the two germline ends. Germline values: CDR1 DFQATT, CDR2 SNEGSKA (reference sequence). The CDR3 bases are TGCAGTGCTAGGGGGAGTTTCGTTAAAGCTTTCTTT. Encoded protein: CSARGSFVKAFF.

This clonotype showed up many times. The genes are TRBV7-8 and TRBJ1-1, with D tentatively TRBD1 (5 bases). The germline V gene has CDR1 SGHVS and CDR2 FQNEAQ. Trimming pared 2 bases from V and 0 bases from J, leaving 7 bases between. The CDR3 totals 14 residues. The DNA of the CDR3 is TGTGCCAGCAGCTTAACGGGGGTGAACACTGAAGCTTTCTTT. Residues: CASSLTGVNTEAFF.

The chain employs TRBV20-1 and TRBJ2-5; 8 positions match TRBD1. CDR1 and CDR2 (germline): DFQATT, SNEGSKA (reference sequence). V lost 5 bases, J lost 5 bases, and 10 bases stayed unmatched. The CDR3 has 14 amino acids. The DNA for the CDR3 is TGCAGTGCTGGAGGACAGGGCTTAGGGGAGACCCAGTACTTC. This gives the protein CSAGGQGLGETQYF.

The V call is TRBV28, the J call TRBJ2-7; D gene ambiguous. This CDR3 region has 17 residues. CDR1 and CDR2 from the germline V gene are MDHEN and SYDVKM. Deletions cut 2 bases from V and 2 bases from J, with 19 bases between. The DNA for the CDR3 is TGTGCCAGCAGTTTAGAATTTAGTTCTCGGAAAGCCTACGAGCAGTACTTC. The encoded protein is CASSLEFSSRKAYEQYF. Full variable domain (outside the CDR3, taken from reference TRBV28 and TRBJ2-7): DVKVTQSSRYLVKRTGEKVFLECVQDMDHENMFWYRQDPGLGLRLIYFSYDVKMKEKGDIPEGYSVSREKKERFSLILESASTNQTSMYLCASSLEFSSRKAYEQYFGPGTRLTVT.